This is a list of T cell receptor beta chains from one sample in a study of post-analysis software for immune sequencing data. MiXCR was run by TCRdb on the PCR reads, yielding one entry per CDR3 protein. The profile shows about 620,000 distinct CDR3 sequences, around 47% of them singletons. Sequencing input: blood. All receptors derive from a girl aged 10 to 17 with multiple sclerosis. Each CDR3 is given without its conserved first and last residue. The D gene is left open where the match is weak. The size entry is marked missing in some rows and otherwise reads once, few, many or a size class.

cdr3_aa: ASSVETNYNEQF
j_call: TRBJ2-1
clone_size: once
v_call: TRBV9
d_call: NA

cdr3_aa: ASSPGTGGAAYNEQF
j_call: TRBJ2-1
clone_size: few
v_call: TRBV9
d_call: TRBD1

cdr3_aa: SATHQSQETQY
j_call: TRBJ2-5
clone_size: NA
v_call: TRBV20-1
d_call: NA

cdr3_aa: ASSFSWGRKQETQY
j_call: TRBJ2-5
clone_size: NA
v_call: TRBV11-3
d_call: NA

cdr3_aa: ASMPQGFHGYT
j_call: TRBJ1-2
clone_size: few
v_call: TRBV7-2
d_call: NA

cdr3_aa: ASRAGDSSGGYQETQY
j_call: TRBJ2-5
clone_size: NA
v_call: TRBV12-3/TRBV12-4
d_call: TRBD2

cdr3_aa: ASSLMQLDYGYT
j_call: TRBJ1-2
clone_size: few
v_call: TRBV11-2
d_call: NA

cdr3_aa: SADRSGQGYGYT
j_call: TRBJ1-2
clone_size: few
v_call: TRBV29-1
d_call: TRBD1

cdr3_aa: ASRLTDVTGYT
j_call: TRBJ1-2
clone_size: NA
v_call: TRBV25-1
d_call: NA

cdr3_aa: ASSQAGVEQY
j_call: TRBJ2-7
clone_size: NA
v_call: TRBV3-1
d_call: NA

cdr3_aa: ASSLPREGSNEQF
j_call: TRBJ2-1
clone_size: NA
v_call: TRBV12-3/TRBV12-4
d_call: TRBD2

cdr3_aa: ATGPSRGLTNTQY
j_call: TRBJ2-3
clone_size: NA
v_call: TRBV7-8
d_call: NA

cdr3_aa: ASSLQREGPYEKY
j_call: TRBJ2-7
clone_size: few
v_call: TRBV6-5
d_call: TRBD2

cdr3_aa: ASSFTQHPNTGELF
j_call: TRBJ2-2
clone_size: NA
v_call: TRBV7-2
d_call: NA

cdr3_aa: ASRRGFTEAF
j_call: TRBJ1-1
clone_size: once
v_call: TRBV12-3/TRBV12-4
d_call: NA

cdr3_aa: ASRTQPRGGTDTQY
j_call: TRBJ2-3
clone_size: many
v_call: TRBV5-1
d_call: NA

cdr3_aa: SVEVRESIETQY
j_call: TRBJ2-5
clone_size: few
v_call: TRBV29-1
d_call: NA

cdr3_aa: ASIKGGTTDTQY
j_call: TRBJ2-3
clone_size: few
v_call: TRBV3-1
d_call: NA

cdr3_aa: ATSAPGGSGGQF
j_call: TRBJ2-1
clone_size: NA
v_call: TRBV24-1
d_call: NA

cdr3_aa: ASSPRASLLNTEAF
j_call: TRBJ1-1
clone_size: NA
v_call: TRBV9
d_call: NA

cdr3_aa: ASSYVHIGVDEQY
j_call: TRBJ2-7
clone_size: NA
v_call: TRBV6-5
d_call: NA

cdr3_aa: ASSPPPGDTQY
j_call: TRBJ2-3
clone_size: few
v_call: TRBV18
d_call: NA

cdr3_aa: ASSYASSFFSPLH
j_call: TRBJ1-6
clone_size: NA
v_call: TRBV6-5
d_call: NA

cdr3_aa: ASSTGQKGYT
j_call: TRBJ1-2
clone_size: NA
v_call: TRBV28
d_call: TRBD1